This is a list of T cell receptor beta chains from one sample in a study of T cell responses to AZD1222 COVID-19 vaccine. Using immunoSEQ multiplex PCR, the repertoire was profiled, and TCRdb retains in-frame clones only, with some absent. There are about 140,000 clones in the sample; around 89% occur only once, and around 3.1% lies in the top ten. This specimen consisted of peripheral blood, obtained 28 days after the second AZD1222 dose. These receptors all stem from an adult who received the AZD1222 COVID-19 vaccine. Both conserved end residues are part of each CDR3. The order of the fields is J gene, D gene, clone size, V gene, CDR3 DNA, CDR3 protein. The D gene is left open where the match is weak. Size values are once, few and many counts, or a class for expanded clones, and some rows have none.

TRBJ2-2 - few TRBV7-7 TGTGCTAGCAGCTTTTCGGGCGGGGAGCTGTTTTTT CASSFSGGELFF
TRBJ1-2 - - TRBV7-3 TGTGCCAGCAGCTACGAAGCTAACTATGGCTACACCTTC CASSYEANYGYTF
TRBJ1-2 TRBD1 - TRBV3-1/TRBV3-2 TGTGCCAGCAGCCAAGAAAGGAGGACAGGGAACTATGGCTACACCTTC CASSQERRTGNYGYTF
TRBJ2-3 TRBD2 - TRBV7-2 TGTGCCAGCAGTCGAACTAGCGGGGGGGCCTCAGATACGCAGTATTTT CASSRTSGGASDTQYF
TRBJ2-5 - - TRBV21-1 TGTGCCAGCAGCAAGGGGTCAGGGGGACTAGAGACCCAGTACTTC CASSKGSGGLETQYF
TRBJ1-1 TRBD1 - TRBV5-1 TGCGCCAGCAGCGTCGGGACAGCGAACACTGAAGCTTTCTTT CASSVGTANTEAFF
TRBJ1-2 TRBD1 - TRBV28 TGTGCCAGCATCTCGGGACAGGGTGGCGGCTACACCTTC CASISGQGGGYTF
TRBJ1-2 - - TRBV29-1 TGCAGCGTTGGGGACGTCCATGGCTACACCTTC CSVGDVHGYTF
TRBJ1-2 - - TRBV5-1 TGCGCCAGCAGCTTCGAGGGCGGGGGTGGCTACACCTTC CASSFEGGGGYTF
TRBJ1-1 - - TRBV12-3/TRBV12-4 TGTGCCAGCAGGAGACAGATGGAAGCTTTCTTT CASRRQMEAFF
TRBJ2-3 TRBD2 - TRBV30 TGTGCCTGGGGCACGAGCTTAGCGGGAGAGATCACAGATACGCAGTATTTT CAWGTSLAGEITDTQYF
TRBJ1-1 TRBD1 - TRBV28 TGTGCCAGCAGTTATTTGGTCCCGAACAGGGGTCGGACTGAAGCTTTCTTT CASSYLVPNRGRTEAFF
TRBJ2-7 - - TRBV3-1/TRBV3-2 TGTGCCTCGGCCAGGAATAGCGTCCCCCCCTACGAGCAGTACTTC CASARNSVPPYEQYF
TRBJ1-6 - - TRBV2 TGTGCCAGCAGTCTAGACAGTTTTAATTCACCCCTCCACTTT CASSLDSFNSPLHF
TRBJ1-1 - - TRBV7-2 TGTGCCAGCAGCGCCGTCCTTAAAAAGAACACTGAAGCTTTCTTT CASSAVLKKNTEAFF
TRBJ1-6 TRBD1 once TRBV2 TGTGCCAGCAGCGGACAGGGTTCGTCACCCCTCCACTTT CASSGQGSSPLHF
TRBJ2-3 - once TRBV2 TGTGCCAGCAGTGAAACTAGCAGTAGCACAGATACGCAGTATTTT CASSETSSSTDTQYF
TRBJ2-7 TRBD1 - TRBV11-2 TGTGCCAGCAGCCGCAGGGGGCGCCACGAGCAGTACTTC CASSRRGRHEQYF
TRBJ1-6 - once TRBV3-1/TRBV3-2 TGTGCCAGCAGCCAAGGATCCCGGCAGGGGAGTTCACCCCTCCACTTT CASSQGSRQGSSPLHF
TRBJ2-1 TRBD1 - TRBV24-1 TGTGCCACCAGTGTCGGGACAGGGGCCTTCAATGAGCAGTTCTTC CATSVGTGAFNEQFF
TRBJ1-1 TRBD1 - TRBV24-1 TGTGCCACCAGTGATCCGAGACAGGGTAACACTGAAGCTTTCTTT CATSDPRQGNTEAFF
TRBJ2-1 - - TRBV11-1 TGTGCCAGCAGCTTAGCCAACAATGAGCAGTTCTTC CASSLANNEQFF
TRBJ2-7 TRBD2 - TRBV7-9 TGTGCCAGCAGCTTCAAGCGGGAGGGCGAGCAGTACTTC CASSFKREGEQYF
TRBJ2-7 - - TRBV4-1 TGCGCCAGCAGCGGTGGGGACCGGACATCTAAGCAGTACTTC CASSGGDRTSKQYF
TRBJ1-1 - - TRBV9 TGTGCCAGCAGCACCGGACCGGTCACTGAAGCTTTCTTT CASSTGPVTEAFF
TRBJ1-4 - - TRBV18 TGTGCCAGCTCTCTCTCCGTTGGCACTAATGAAAAACTGTTTTTT CASSLSVGTNEKLFF
TRBJ1-3 - - TRBV19 TGTGCCAGTAGTGCCCAAGCCGTCTCTGGAAACACCATATATTTT CASSAQAVSGNTIYF
TRBJ1-2 - - TRBV5-6 TGTGCCAGCAGCTTGGCAGGAGACCCTAACTATGGCTACACCTTC CASSLAGDPNYGYTF
TRBJ2-5 - - TRBV1 TGCACCAGCAGCGCCGGGACTAGCGGGGGGGCAGGTGAGACCCAGTACTTC CTSSAGTSGGAGETQYF